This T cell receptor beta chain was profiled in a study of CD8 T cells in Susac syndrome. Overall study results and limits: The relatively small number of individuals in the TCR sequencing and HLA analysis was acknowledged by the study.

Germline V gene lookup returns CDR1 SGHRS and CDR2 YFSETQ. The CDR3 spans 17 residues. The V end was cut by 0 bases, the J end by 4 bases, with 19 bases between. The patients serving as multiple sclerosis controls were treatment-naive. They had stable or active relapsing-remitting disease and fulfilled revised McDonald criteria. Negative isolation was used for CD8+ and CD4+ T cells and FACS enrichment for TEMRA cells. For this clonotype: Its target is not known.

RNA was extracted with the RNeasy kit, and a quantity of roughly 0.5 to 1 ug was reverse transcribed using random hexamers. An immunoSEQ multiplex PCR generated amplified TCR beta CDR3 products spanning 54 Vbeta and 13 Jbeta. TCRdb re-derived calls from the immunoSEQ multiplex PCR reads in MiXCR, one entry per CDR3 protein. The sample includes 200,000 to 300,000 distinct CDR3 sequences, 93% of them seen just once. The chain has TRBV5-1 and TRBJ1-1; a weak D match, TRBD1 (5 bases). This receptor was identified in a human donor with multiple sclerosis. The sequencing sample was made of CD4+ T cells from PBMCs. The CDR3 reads CASSLGGGTPPGTEAFF. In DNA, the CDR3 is TGCGCCAGCAGCTTGGGCGGAGGGACTCCCCCGGGCACTGAAGCTTTCTTT.